A single sample is the source of the 24 T cell receptor beta chains below, sequenced in a study of blood T cell repertoires in COVID-19. Sequenced by immunoSEQ multiplex PCR; TCRdb stores in-frame clones only, minus some. The sample lists approximately 100,000 clones, approximately 90% occurring once. The sequencing input was peripheral blood. The source of these receptors is a human donor with COVID-19, enrolled during active disease. The donor label of this sample is uncertain.

In this sample, this clone turned up a few times. V usage is TRBV10-1 and J usage is TRBJ2-7, with a tentative D call TRBD2 (5 bases). Between the trimmed V and J ends, which lost 6 bases and 4 bases, there was a span of 19 bases. Germline V gives CDR1 WNHNN, CDR2 SYGVQD (reference sequence). The length of the CDR3 is 15 residues. The CDR3 region is CASRSSPKAAYEQYF. DNA for the CDR3: TGCGCCAGCAGATCTAGCCCCAAAGCGGCGTACGAGCAGTACTTC.

The V gene is TRBV5-1, the J gene TRBJ2-3, with a weak D call TRBD1 (6 bases). This CDR3 is built from 14 residues. V dropped 2 bases and J dropped 2 bases, with 9 bases sitting between them. The germline V gene has CDR1 SGHRS and CDR2 YFSETQ. CDR3 region: CASSLGQTTDTQYF. CDR3 in DNA: TGCGCCAGCAGCTTAGGACAGACCACAGATACGCAGTATTTT.

This chain links TRBV25-1 with TRBJ2-5; D possibly corresponds to TRBD2 (5 bases). This CDR3 has 14 residues. The V gene lost 5 bases and the J gene lost 1 base, with 11 bases spanning the gap. Germline lookup yields CDR1 MGHDK and CDR2 SYGVNS. The CDR3 region is CASSRPRAQETQYF. The DNA of the CDR3 is TGTGCCAGCAGTCGACCGAGGGCCCAAGAGACCCAGTACTTC.

The V call is TRBV6-6, the J call TRBJ1-5, with 9 nucleotides matching TRBD1. CDR3 size: 14 residues. V was clipped by 5 bases and J by 4 bases; unmatched bases: 3. Germline V lookup: CDR1 MNHNY, CDR2 SVGAGI (reference sequence). The CDR3 DNA is TGTGCCAGCAGTGGACAGGGGAGGAATCAGCCCCAGCATTTT. Amino acids: CASSGQGRNQPQHF.

The gene calls are TRBV2 and TRBJ1-1; perhaps TRBD1 as D (5 bases). The V end was cut by 4 bases, the J end by 3 bases, with 9 bases between. The CDR3 loop spans 13 amino acids. Germline CDR1 is SNHLY and CDR2 is FYNNEI. CDR3 protein: CASSVSRDTEAFF. The CDR3 DNA reads as TGTGCCAGCAGTGTTTCCAGGGACACTGAAGCTTTCTTT. The whole variable domain, remainder taken from reference TRBV2 and TRBJ1-1, is EPEVTQTPSHQVTQMGQEVILRCVPISNHLYFYWYRQILGQKVEFLVSFYNNEISEKSEIFDDQFSVERPDGSNFTLKIRSTKLEDSAMYFCASSVSRDTEAFFGQGTRLTVV.

Worth noting for this clone: The sample holds other DNA sequences that translate to the same CDR3. V gene TRBV6-5 combines with J gene TRBJ1-3, with 9 bases identical to TRBD1. Trimming removed 6 bases from V and 0 bases from J; junction bases left unmatched: 3. From germline, CDR1 is MNHEY and CDR2 SVGAGI. This CDR3 has 15 residues. As DNA, the CDR3 is TGTGCCAGCAGGAGGACAGGGGACTCTGGAAACACCATATATTTT. This encodes CASRRTGDSGNTIYF.

This rearrangement joins TRBV5-1 to TRBJ1-1; 8 bases match TRBD1. J gave up 3 bases and V 4 bases, and 8 bases lay outside the gene matches. The CDR3 runs to 15 residues. Germline-derived CDR1 and CDR2 are SGHRS and YFSETQ. CDR3 protein: CASSPGQAGHTEAFF. For the CDR3, the DNA is TGCGCCAGCAGCCCGGGACAGGCTGGGCACACTGAAGCTTTCTTT.

The gene calls are TRBV7-5 and TRBJ1-5; TRBD1 reflects the table's D call only, with no check against the DNA. TRBV7-5 is an annotated pseudogene. The CDR3 spans 16 residues. In nucleotides, the CDR3 is TGTGTCAGAAGCTTAGTAAGGGGCAGTTTGGATCAGCCCCAGCATTTT. It translates to CVRSLVRGSLDQPQHF.

The V and J genes are TRBV19 and TRBJ1-2; 7 bases agree with TRBD1. The ends lost 5 bases at V and 7 bases at J; junction bases unmatched: 7. Looked up from germline, CDR1 is LNHDA and CDR2 is SQIVND (reference sequence). The CDR3 runs 13 residues. This CDR3 is CASSPRTGSGYTF. For the CDR3, the DNA is TGTGCCAGTAGTCCTCGGACAGGCTCTGGCTACACCTTC.

The gene calls are TRBV19 and TRBJ2-3; 10 bases map to TRBD2. Trimming took 5 bases from V and 1 from J; bases not matched to a gene: 6. The CDR3 length is 16 residues. Germline V gene lookup returns CDR1 LNHDA and CDR2 SQIVND (reference sequence). The chain's CDR3 is CASSSVLAGGTDTQYF. The CDR3 region has the DNA TGTGCCAGTAGTTCGGTCCTAGCGGGGGGCACAGATACGCAGTATTTT.

The chain is built from TRBV2 and TRBJ1-6, with D tentatively TRBD1 (6 bases). V was pared by 1 base and J by 7 bases, with 11 bases between. The CDR3 sequence is 15 residues long. Germline V gene sequence: CDR1 SNHLY, CDR2 FYNNEI. The CDR3 reads CASSEVADRNSPLHF. The CDR3 DNA reads TGTGCCAGCAGTGAAGTTGCGGACAGAAATTCACCCCTCCACTTT. The whole variable domain, filled in from reference TRBV2 and TRBJ1-6, reads EPEVTQTPSHQVTQMGQEVILRCVPISNHLYFYWYRQILGQKVEFLVSFYNNEISEKSEIFDDQFSVERPDGSNFTLKIRSTKLEDSAMYFCASSEVADRNSPLHFGNGTRLTVT.

The rearrangement joins TRBV11-1 to TRBJ2-7; 8 bases agree with TRBD1. Germline lookup yields CDR1 SGHAT and CDR2 FQDESV (reference sequence). Losses at the gene ends were 5 bases for V and 12 bases for J; bases not matched to a gene: 12. The CDR3 is 13 amino acids. DNA of the CDR3: TGTGCCAGCAGCCCCCGCGGACAGGGAAGGGGGTACTTC. It specifies CASSPRGQGRGYF.

The rearrangement links TRBV30 to TRBJ1-1, with TRBD1 identical over 7 bases. Germline lookup yields CDR1 GTSNPN and CDR2 SVGIG (reference sequence). V shed 2 bases and J 5 bases; nucleotides not matched to a gene: 11. The CDR3 covers 15 residues. The CDR3 is CAWSIRQGGWTEAFF. In DNA form, the CDR3 reads TGTGCCTGGAGTATCCGACAGGGCGGGTGGACTGAAGCTTTCTTT. The full variable domain, completed using reference TRBV30 and TRBJ1-1, is SQTIHQWPATLVQPVGSPLSLECTVEGTSNPNLYWYRQAAGRGLQLLFYSVGIGQISSEVPQNLSASRPQDRQFILSSKKLLLSDSGFYLCAWSIRQGGWTEAFFGQGTRLTVV.

The rearrangement joins TRBV6-5 to TRBJ2-7, with unresolved D. The CDR3 contains 14 residues. Trimming took 6 bases from V and 6 from J, leaving 18 bases between them. Germline CDR1 and CDR2: MNHEY and SVGAGI. In nucleotides, the CDR3 is TGTGCCAGCAGCGCCCCCGCCCTTAGGAGCGAGCAGTACTTC. Translated: CASSAPALRSEQYF.

The CDR3 reads CASSLGTGSYSNQPQHF. CDR3 nucleotides: TGTGCCAGCAGCTTGGGGACAGGCTCCTATAGCAATCAGCCCCAGCATTTT. The J gene is TRBJ1-5, the V gene TRBV5-5, with 7 bases lining up with TRBD1. Germline CDR1 and CDR2: SGHKS and YYEKEE (reference sequence). V trimming: 0 bases; J trimming: 0 bases; junction bases outside the gene matches: 6. The CDR3 is 17 residues long.

The V call is TRBV28, the J call TRBJ1-3; no reliable D call. This CDR3 contains 15 residues. V was pared by 3 bases and J by 4 bases, with 13 bases between. Germline values: CDR1 MDHEN, CDR2 SYDVKM. The CDR3 loop reads CASSFLTDSGNTIYF. The CDR3 nucleotides read TGTGCCAGCAGTTTCCTGACTGATTCGGGAAACACCATATATTTT.

This chain uses TRBV7-3 with TRBJ2-2; D might be TRBD2 (5 bases). CDR1 is SGHTA and CDR2 is FQGTGA in the germline V gene. This CDR3 spans 14 amino acids. V was pared by 1 base and J by 5 bases, with 8 bases between. CDR3 loop: CASSLNRGTGELFF. The DNA of the CDR3 is TGTGCCAGCAGCTTAAATCGAGGGACCGGGGAGCTGTTTTTT.

The chain combines TRBV11-2 with TRBJ2-7, with D perhaps TRBD1 (5 bases). The V end was cut by 1 base, the J end by 2 bases, with 12 bases between. There are 15 residues in the CDR3. The V gene's germline CDR1 is SGHAT and CDR2 FQNNGV. The CDR3 protein is CASSLVRGQTYEQYF. The CDR3 DNA sequence: TGTGCCAGCAGCTTAGTTCGAGGACAAACCTACGAGCAGTACTTC.

V gene TRBV2 combines with J gene TRBJ2-5, with TRBD1 matching over 11 bases. The CDR3 sequence is 16 residues long. Germline V gives CDR1 SNHLY, CDR2 FYNNEI. Germline trimming cut 2 bases from V and 5 bases from J; bases unmatched to any gene: 7. Here the CDR3 reads CASSEYGDRGLETQYF. The CDR3 nucleotides read TGTGCCAGCAGTGAATATGGGGACAGGGGGTTGGAGACCCAGTACTTC.

The chain links TRBV6-1 to TRBJ1-6; tentative D call: TRBD1 (5 bases). Germline assignment: CDR1 MNHNS and CDR2 SASEGT. The CDR3 totals 17 residues. V was trimmed by 4 bases and J by 13 bases, leaving 26 bases between them. CDR3 nucleotide sequence: TGTGCCAGCAGTGGCCTGACCCGACAGCTACCTGACCGGCCCCTCCACTTT. Its protein product is CASSGLTRQLPDRPLHF.

The chain combines TRBV7-3 with TRBJ1-1; unclear D gene. Looked up from germline, CDR1 is SGHTA and CDR2 is FQGTGA. V was pared by 4 bases and J by 0 bases, with 6 bases between. CDR3 size: 13 residues. DNA of the CDR3: TGTGCCAGCAGCTCCTACGTGAACACTGAAGCTTTCTTT. It is translated as CASSSYVNTEAFF.

The chain links TRBV2 to TRBJ2-5; D perhaps matches TRBD1 (6 bases). V lost 5 bases and J lost 4, with 20 bases in between. Germline V gene sequence: CDR1 SNHLY, CDR2 FYNNEI. The CDR3 has 16 amino acids. CDR3 protein: CASSYRDILIGETQYF. The CDR3 coding sequence is TGTGCCAGCAGTTACCGGGACATCCTAATCGGAGAGACCCAGTACTTC.

The J gene is TRBJ2-1, the V gene TRBV7-3; 8 bases agree with TRBD2. The germline V gene has CDR1 SGHTA and CDR2 FQGTGA. Germline trimming cut 5 bases from V and 7 bases from J; bases unmatched to any gene: 10. The CDR3 has 15 amino acids. The CDR3 DNA sequence: TGTGCCAGCAGCGCACTAGCGGTCCCGACGAATGAGCAGTTCTTC. It yields the protein CASSALAVPTNEQFF.

This chain connects TRBV28 to TRBJ1-1; D remains ambiguous. The germline CDR1 and CDR2 sequences are MDHEN and SYDVKM. The CDR3 is 12 amino acids. Trimming stripped 7 bases from V and 6 bases from J, with 12 bases between. The CDR3 loop reads CASTPKLAEAFF. CDR3 bases: TGTGCCAGCACCCCGAAACTTGCTGAAGCTTTCTTT.